This T cell receptor (beta chain) was observed in a study of human T cells and chemical hapten exposure. Study-level information: Alopecia areata, totalis and universalis patients, mostly female, were included. General study points: PT1 expanded TCR counts and patch test score correlated positively.

This clonotype was seen repeatedly, ten times or more. Its antigen is still unknown. Time point: patch test 1, 2 weeks after DPC sensitization. Treatment meaning: therapeutic diphenylcyclopropenone sensitization with weekly scalp DPC. MiXCR, run by TCRdb on the RACE reads, gives a single entry per CDR3 protein. Here the sample spans 85,000 to 100,000 distinct CDR3 sequences, about an eighth being singletons. The sample here was whole blood, taken in connection with sensitization to the hapten diphenylcyclopropenone (DPC). This receptor was obtained from a woman in her thirties or forties with alopecia areata. Some clones in this sample may be carry-over from other donors' samples.

The chain's CDR3 is CASSIQADSNQPQHF. The CDR3 coding sequence is TGTGCCAGTAGTATCCAGGCCGATAGCAATCAGCCCCAGCATTTT. The chain couples TRBV19 to TRBJ1-5; D unresolved. Germline assignment: CDR1 LNHDA and CDR2 SQIVND (reference sequence). The CDR3 runs 15 residues. The V end was cut by 3 bases, the J end by 0 bases, with 9 bases between.